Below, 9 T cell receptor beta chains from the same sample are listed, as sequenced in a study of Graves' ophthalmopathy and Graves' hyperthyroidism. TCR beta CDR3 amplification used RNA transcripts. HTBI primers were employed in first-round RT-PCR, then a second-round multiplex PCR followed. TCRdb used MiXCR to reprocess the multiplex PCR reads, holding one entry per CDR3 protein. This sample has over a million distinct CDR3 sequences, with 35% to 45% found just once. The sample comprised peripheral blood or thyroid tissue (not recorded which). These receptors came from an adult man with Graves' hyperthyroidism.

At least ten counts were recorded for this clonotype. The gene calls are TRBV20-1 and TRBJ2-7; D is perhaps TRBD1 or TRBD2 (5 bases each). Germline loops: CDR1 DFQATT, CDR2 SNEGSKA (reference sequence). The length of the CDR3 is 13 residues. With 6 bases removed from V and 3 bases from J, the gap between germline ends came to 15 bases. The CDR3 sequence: CSADSTEIYEQYF. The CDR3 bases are TGCAGTGCGGACTCGACAGAGATCTACGAGCAGTACTTC.

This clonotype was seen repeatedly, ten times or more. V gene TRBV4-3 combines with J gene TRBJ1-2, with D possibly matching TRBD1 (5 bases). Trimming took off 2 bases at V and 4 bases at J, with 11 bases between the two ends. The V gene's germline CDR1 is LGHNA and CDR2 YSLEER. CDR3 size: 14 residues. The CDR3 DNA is TGCGCCAGCAGCCAACTCGAGGGGAGCTATGGCTACACCTTC. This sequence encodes CASSQLEGSYGYTF.

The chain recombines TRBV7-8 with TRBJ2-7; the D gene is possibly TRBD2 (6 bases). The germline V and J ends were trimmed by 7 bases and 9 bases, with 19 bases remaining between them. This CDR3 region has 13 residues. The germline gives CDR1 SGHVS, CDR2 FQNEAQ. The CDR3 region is CASIGGELSGQYF. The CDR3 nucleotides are TGTGCCAGCATCGGAGGGGAACTCTCGGGGCAGTACTTC.

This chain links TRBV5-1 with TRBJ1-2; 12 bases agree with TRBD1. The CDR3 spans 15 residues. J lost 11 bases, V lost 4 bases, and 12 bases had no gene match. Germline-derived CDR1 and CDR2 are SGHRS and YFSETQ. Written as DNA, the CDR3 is TGCGCCAGCAGCCATGGGACAGGGGGCGCGAAGAGGTACACCTTC. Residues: CASSHGTGGAKRYTF.

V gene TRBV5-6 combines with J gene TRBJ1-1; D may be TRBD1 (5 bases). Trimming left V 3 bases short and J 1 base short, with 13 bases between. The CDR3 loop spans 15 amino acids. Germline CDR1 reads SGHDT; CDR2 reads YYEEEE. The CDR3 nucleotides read TGTGCCAGCAGCTCCGGACCGACAGCGAACACTGAAGCTTTCTTT. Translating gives CASSSGPTANTEAFF.

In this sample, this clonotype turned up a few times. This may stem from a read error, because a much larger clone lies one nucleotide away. In DNA, the CDR3 is TGCAGCGCTGAGTTCGGTGCCGAGGCCGGGGAGCTGTTTTTT. Amino acids: CSAEFGAEAGELFF. This chain uses TRBV29-1 with TRBJ2-2; the D is unclear. Germline CDR1 reads SQVTM; CDR2 reads ANQGSEA. The CDR3 runs 14 residues. V was shortened by 7 bases and J by 6 bases, with 18 bases between the two germline ends.

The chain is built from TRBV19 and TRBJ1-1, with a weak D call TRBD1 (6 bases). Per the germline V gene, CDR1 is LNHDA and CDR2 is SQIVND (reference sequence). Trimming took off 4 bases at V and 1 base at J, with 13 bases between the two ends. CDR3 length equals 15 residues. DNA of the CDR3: TGTGCCAGTAGTACCTGGGGGACATCGAACACTGAAGCTTTCTTT. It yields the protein CASSTWGTSNTEAFF.

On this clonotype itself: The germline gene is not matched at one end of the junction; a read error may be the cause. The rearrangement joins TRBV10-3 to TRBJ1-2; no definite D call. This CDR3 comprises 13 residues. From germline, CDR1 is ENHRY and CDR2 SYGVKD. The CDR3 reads CAISDGRAYDYTF. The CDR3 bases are TGTGCCATCAGTGACGGAAGGGCCTATGACTACACCTTC.

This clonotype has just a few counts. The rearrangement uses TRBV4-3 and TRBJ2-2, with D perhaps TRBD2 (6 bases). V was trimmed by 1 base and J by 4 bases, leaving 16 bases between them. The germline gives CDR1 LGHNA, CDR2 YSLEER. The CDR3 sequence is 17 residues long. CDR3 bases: TGCGCCAGCAGCCAAGTGGCGTGGAGGGCCGGCACCGGGGAGCTGTTTTTT. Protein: CASSQVAWRAGTGELFF.